In this sample, the clone carrying this T cell receptor (beta chain) turned up a few times. Its target is not known. This record comes from a study of cytomegalovirus exposure and HLA in healthy donors. This CDR3 is 13 amino acids long. V was cut by 3 bases and J by 4 bases, with 10 bases left in between. Germline assignment: CDR1 LNHNV and CDR2 YYDKDF (reference sequence). Donors likely had unrecorded immune exposures despite being nominally healthy when sampled. The PCR employed 60 Vbeta primers together with 13 Jbeta primers. TCRdb keeps only in-frame clones here, not all; method: immunoSEQ multiplex PCR. The sample consists of 130,000 or so clones, about 78% of them appearing once. Points from the study as a whole: Being indistinguishable, some V segments were excluded, TRBV6-2 and TRBV6-3 among them. Common viral pathogens were later found to be apparently linked to several of the most significant clusters.

This chain uses TRBV15 with TRBJ2-7; maybe TRBD2 (7 bases). Sequences were obtained from PBMCs. The sequence was collected from a man aged 45-60 years in good health and CMV-seropositive. The CDR3 is CATSRGGPYEQYF. CDR3 DNA: TGTGCCACCAGCAGGGGGGGGCCATACGAGCAGTACTTC.